This entry lists 24 T cell receptor beta chains sequenced from one sample in a study of T cells after yellow fever vaccination. One entry per CDR3 protein, called by TCRdb with MiXCR from the 5' RACE reads. In the table there are 620,000 or so distinct CDR3 sequences, more than 9% of which are singletons. Material: PBMCs, obtained on the day of the yellow fever booster vaccination. All receptors come from a man aged 25-40 years who received the YFV17D yellow fever vaccine.

This clonotype has just a few counts. The rearrangement links TRBV9 to TRBJ2-2, with a tentative D call TRBD1 (6 bases). V lost 2 bases and J lost 3, with 8 bases in between. Germline CDR1 is SGDLS and CDR2 is YYNGEE. There are 14 residues in the CDR3. CDR3 in amino acids: CASSVYRDTGELFF. The CDR3, as DNA: TGTGCCAGCAGCGTCTACAGGGACACCGGGGAGCTGTTTTTT.

The chain is built from TRBV20-1 and TRBJ2-5, with D uncertain. The CDR3 is 14 residues long. The V gene lost 0 bases and the J gene lost 1 base, with 9 bases spanning the gap. Per the germline V gene, CDR1 is DFQATT and CDR2 is SNEGSKA (reference sequence). CDR3 nucleotide sequence: TGCAGTGCTAGAGATACCCAGCCCCAAGAGACCCAGTACTTC. Its translation: CSARDTQPQETQYF.

The genes are TRBV12-3 or TRBV12-4 and TRBJ2-1, with no clear D. The CDR3 runs 11 residues. Trimming stripped 5 bases from V and 12 bases from J, with 11 bases between. The CDR3: CASSLPGRQFF. DNA of the CDR3: TGTGCCAGCAGTCTACCCGGCCGGCAGTTCTTC.

This clonotype has a handful of counts. V usage is TRBV30 and J usage is TRBJ2-7; D might be TRBD1 (6 bases). The CDR3 runs 12 residues. Germline V gene lookup returns CDR1 GTSNPN and CDR2 SVGIG (reference sequence). V was shortened by 1 base and J by 6 bases, with 10 bases between the two germline ends. This CDR3 is CAWSDQGFEQYF. CDR3 coding DNA: TGTGCCTGGAGTGACCAGGGGTTCGAGCAGTACTTC.

This clonotype was picked up a small number of times. The chain uses TRBV7-3 and TRBJ2-3, with a tentative D call TRBD1 (6 bases). V was pared by 5 bases and J by 2 bases, with 14 bases between. The CDR3 length is 15 residues. Germline CDR1 SGHTA, CDR2 FQGTGA. CDR3 in amino acids: CASSPSGHDTDTQYF. The CDR3 region has the DNA TGTGCCAGCAGCCCTTCGGGACACGACACAGATACGCAGTATTTT.

This clonotype was seen repeatedly, ten times or more. This chain links TRBV29-1 with TRBJ2-5; perhaps TRBD2 as D (5 bases). V gave up 7 bases and J gave up 2 bases, with 14 bases separating them. This CDR3 comprises 13 residues. Germline loops: CDR1 SQVTM, CDR2 ANQGSEA. Here the CDR3 DNA reads TGCAGCGCCCGGCGTGGAGGACAAGAGACCCAGTACTTC. Its translation is CSARRGGQETQYF.

Notes on this clonotype: A much bigger clone sits one base away, suggesting this may be a read error. This chain uses TRBV7-9 with TRBJ2-3; D gene ambiguous. The CDR3 loop spans 14 amino acids. Trimming took 1 base from V and 2 from J, leaving 7 bases between them. CDR1 is SEHNR and CDR2 is FQNEAQ in the germline V gene (reference sequence). CDR3 bases: TGTGCCAGCAGCTTAGTACAGCCCACAGATACGCAGTATTTT. It specifies CASSLVQPTDTQYF.

This chain connects TRBV4-1 to TRBJ2-1, with TRBD1 matching 7 bases. This CDR3 region has 18 residues. Germline V gene data show CDR1 as MGHRA and CDR2 as YSYEKL. V gave up 3 bases and J gave up 10 bases; unmatched junction bases: 21. CDR3 sequence: CASSHKGALTRDLAEQFF. The CDR3 nucleotides read TGCGCCAGCAGCCACAAGGGGGCCCTCACTAGGGACCTGGCCGAGCAGTTCTTC.

A few counts support this clonotype. Here the CDR3 DNA reads TGCAGTGGGCGGGAGGGCCGGGATGAGCAGTTCTTC. Translating it yields CSGREGRDEQFF. The chain joins TRBV20-1 to TRBJ2-1; TRBD2 matches at 9 bases. The CDR3 sequence is 12 residues long. Per germline, CDR1 DFQATT and CDR2 SNEGSKA (reference sequence). J gave up 8 bases and V 7 bases, and 6 bases lay outside the gene matches.

This clonotype turned up a few times. The rearrangement uses TRBV6-1 and TRBJ2-3; tentative D call: TRBD1 (6 bases). In germline, CDR1 is MNHNS, CDR2 SASEGT. The CDR3 is 14 residues long. V lost 6 bases and J 4 bases, leaving 14 bases between the germline ends. CDR3 sequence reads: CASRVTGSPDTQYF. The CDR3 nucleotides are TGTGCCAGCAGAGTAACAGGGAGCCCAGATACGCAGTATTTT.

The chain has TRBV7-2 and TRBJ2-3; D is perhaps TRBD2 (5 bases). V shed 3 bases and J shed 4 bases, with 14 bases lying between them. CDR1 is SGHTA, CDR2 FQGNSA, per germline. The CDR3 runs to 15 residues. This CDR3 is CASSFHTGIADTQYF. The CDR3 nucleotides are TGTGCCAGCAGCTTTCACACCGGGATAGCAGATACGCAGTATTTT.

The gene calls are TRBV6-1 and TRBJ1-1; 9 bases agree with TRBD1. Trimming cost V 6 bases and J 6 bases; bases outside gene matches: 11. CDR1 is MNHNS, CDR2 SASEGT, per germline. The CDR3 runs to 15 residues. DNA of the CDR3: TGTGCCAGCAGCCCGGGACAGGGTTGGGGCTCTGAAGCTTTCTTT. Encoded protein: CASSPGQGWGSEAFF.

This clonotype was detected only a few times. The chain has TRBV7-3 and TRBJ2-1; D call uncertain. The germline gives CDR1 SGHTA, CDR2 FQGTGA. The CDR3 contains 14 residues. Between the trimmed V and J ends, which lost 5 bases and 0 bases, there was a span of 8 bases. The chain's CDR3 is CASSIDSSYNEQFF. The DNA for the CDR3 is TGTGCCAGCAGCATCGATAGCTCCTACAATGAGCAGTTCTTC.

The rearrangement links TRBV20-1 to TRBJ1-4; D uncertain. This CDR3 is built from 14 residues. Trimming took 1 base from V and 8 from J, leaving 14 bases between them. Germline loops: CDR1 DFQATT, CDR2 SNEGSKA (reference sequence). CDR3 amino acids: CSARGSRALEKLFF. In DNA form, the CDR3 reads TGCAGTGCTAGAGGCTCCCGGGCGTTAGAAAAACTGTTTTTT.

There are many counts of this clonotype. The chain combines TRBV7-2 with TRBJ1-2, with 7 positions matching TRBD1. The length of the CDR3 is 13 residues. Germline values: CDR1 SGHTA, CDR2 FQGNSA. The ends lost 2 bases at V and 7 bases at J; junction bases unmatched: 4. CDR3 region: CASSLRGQSGYTF. Here the CDR3 DNA reads TGTGCCAGCAGCTTAAGGGGGCAAAGTGGCTACACCTTC. The entire variable domain, with the rest obtained from reference TRBV7-2 and TRBJ1-2, is as follows: GAGVSQSPSNKVTEKGKDVELRCDPISGHTALYWYRQSLGQGLEFLIYFQGNSAPDKSGLPSDRFSAERTGGSVSTLTIQRTQQEDSAVYLCASSLRGQSGYTFGSGTRLTVV.

This clonotype was seen more than once but under ten times. This chain joins TRBV10-3 and TRBJ1-2; TRBD1 matches at 12 bases. V lost 0 bases, J lost 4 bases, and 9 bases stayed unmatched. This CDR3 region has 18 residues. Germline CDR1 reads ENHRY; CDR2 reads SYGVKD. The CDR3 DNA is TGTGCCATCAGTGAGTCGGGGACAGGGGGCTCCTTCGGCTATGGCTACACCTTC. Its translation is CAISESGTGGSFGYGYTF.

This clonotype was detected only a few times. CDR3 sequence: CSASSPGRLEDTQYF. The CDR3 coding sequence is TGCAGTGCTAGCAGCCCTGGACGTTTGGAGGATACGCAGTATTTT. The chain recombines TRBV20-1 with TRBJ2-3; D uncertain. This CDR3 has 15 amino acids. Germline-derived CDR1 and CDR2 are DFQATT and SNEGSKA (reference sequence). V shed 3 bases and J shed 6 bases, with 19 bases lying between them.

This clonotype has just a few counts. The chain employs TRBV12-3 or TRBV12-4 and TRBJ2-2; unclear D gene. The ends were cut back, 7 bases at V and 7 bases at J, with 7 bases in the middle. The CDR3 has 11 amino acids. The CDR3 here is CASMRSGELFF. Here the CDR3 DNA reads TGTGCCAGCATGCGGAGCGGGGAGCTGTTTTTT.

This clonotype appeared a few times. V and J are TRBV24-1 and TRBJ2-1; 13 bases align to TRBD2. The CDR3 is 18 amino acids. The junction had 7 bases not matched to a gene; V was cut back by 4 bases and J by 2 bases. Germline V CDR1 and CDR2: KGHDR, SFDVKD. CDR3 DNA sequence: TGTGCCACCAGTGACTTTGGGACTAGCGGGGACACCTACAATGAGCAGTTCTTC. Translated: CATSDFGTSGDTYNEQFF.

This clonotype occurred a few times. At one end, the junction sequence differs from germline, possibly due to a read error. This chain uses TRBV6-1 with TRBJ2-1; no clear D gene. Germline V CDR1 and CDR2: MNHNS, SASEGT. CDR3 size: 13 residues. In nucleotides, the CDR3 is TGTGCCAGCAGGGAAGGGTATAGCAATGAGCAGTTCTTC. Amino acid sequence: CASREGYSNEQFF.

This clonotype was recorded a few times. The genes are TRBV20-1 and TRBJ2-7, with D unclear. Germline CDR1 is DFQATT and CDR2 is SNEGSKA (reference sequence). V lost 0 bases to trimming and J lost 7 bases, with 10 bases between them. CDR3 length: 12 residues. CDR3 protein: CSARDIPEEQYF. CDR3 bases: TGCAGTGCTAGAGATATCCCCGAGGAGCAGTACTTC.

The chain is built from TRBV18 and TRBJ2-7; D may match TRBD1 or TRBD2 (5 bases each). Germline CDR1 is KGHSH and CDR2 is LQKENI. V was cut by 5 bases and J by 2 bases, with 13 bases left in between. This CDR3 is built from 14 residues. The CDR3 reads CASSEGRITYEQYF. For the CDR3, the DNA is TGTGCCAGCTCAGAGGGACGGATTACCTACGAGCAGTACTTC.

At least ten counts were recorded for this clonotype. V is TRBV12-3 or TRBV12-4 and J is TRBJ2-1, with a possible D match to TRBD1 (5 bases). With 6 bases removed from V and 0 bases from J, the gap between germline ends came to 12 bases. There are 15 residues in the CDR3. CDR3 loop: CASRVTASSYNEQFF. CDR3 in DNA: TGTGCCAGCAGAGTGACAGCAAGCTCCTACAATGAGCAGTTCTTC.

In this sample, this clonotype turned up a few times. The chain carries TRBV7-2 and TRBJ2-5, with 7 bases lining up with TRBD2. The CDR3 has 14 residues. The junction had 9 bases not matched to a gene; V was cut back by 7 bases and J by 4 bases. The germline V gene has CDR1 SGHTA and CDR2 FQGNSA. The CDR3 is CASMTGGRAETQYF. The CDR3 DNA reads TGTGCCAGCATGACGGGAGGAAGAGCAGAGACCCAGTACTTC.